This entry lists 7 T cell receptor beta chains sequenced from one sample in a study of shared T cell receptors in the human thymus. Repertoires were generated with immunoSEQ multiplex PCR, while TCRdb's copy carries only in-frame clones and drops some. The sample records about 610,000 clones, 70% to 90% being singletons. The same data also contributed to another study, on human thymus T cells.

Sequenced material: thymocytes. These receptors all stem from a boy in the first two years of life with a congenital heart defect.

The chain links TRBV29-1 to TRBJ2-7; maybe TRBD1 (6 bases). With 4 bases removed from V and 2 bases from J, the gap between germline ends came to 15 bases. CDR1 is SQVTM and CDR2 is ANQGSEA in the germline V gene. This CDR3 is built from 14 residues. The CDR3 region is CSVVNGTLAYEQYF. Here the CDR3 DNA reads TGCAGCGTTGTGAATGGGACACTCGCCTACGAGCAGTACTTC.

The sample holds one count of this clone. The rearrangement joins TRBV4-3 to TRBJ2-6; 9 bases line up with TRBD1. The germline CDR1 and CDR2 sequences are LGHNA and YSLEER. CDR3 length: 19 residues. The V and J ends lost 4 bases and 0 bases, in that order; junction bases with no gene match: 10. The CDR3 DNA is TGCGCCAGCAGCCCAGAGTGGACAGGGGCTGGCTCTGGGGCCAACGTCCTGACTTTC. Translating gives CASSPEWTGAGSGANVLTF.

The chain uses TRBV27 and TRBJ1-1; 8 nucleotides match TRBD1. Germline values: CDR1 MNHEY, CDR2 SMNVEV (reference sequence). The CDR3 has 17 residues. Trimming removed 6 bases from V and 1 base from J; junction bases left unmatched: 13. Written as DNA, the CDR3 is TGTGCCAGCAGACCCGACAGGGGAGTGAGTAGGAACACTGAAGCTTTCTTT. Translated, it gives CASRPDRGVSRNTEAFF.

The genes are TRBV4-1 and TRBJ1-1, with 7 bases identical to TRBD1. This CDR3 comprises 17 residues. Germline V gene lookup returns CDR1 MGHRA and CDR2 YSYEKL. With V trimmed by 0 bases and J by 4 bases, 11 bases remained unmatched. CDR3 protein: CASSQDPGQWHLTEAFF. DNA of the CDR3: TGCGCCAGCAGCCAAGATCCGGGACAGTGGCACCTCACTGAAGCTTTCTTT.

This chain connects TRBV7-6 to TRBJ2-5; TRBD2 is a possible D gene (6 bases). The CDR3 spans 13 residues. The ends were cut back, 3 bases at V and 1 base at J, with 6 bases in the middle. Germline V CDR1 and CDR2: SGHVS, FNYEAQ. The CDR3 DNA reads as TGTGCCAGCAGCTTTAGCGGCCAAGAGACCCAGTACTTC. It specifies CASSFSGQETQYF.

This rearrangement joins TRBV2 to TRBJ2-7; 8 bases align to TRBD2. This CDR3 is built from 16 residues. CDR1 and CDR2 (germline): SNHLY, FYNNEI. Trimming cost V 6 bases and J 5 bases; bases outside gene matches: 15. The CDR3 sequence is CASRGIISGISHEQYF. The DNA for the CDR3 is TGTGCCAGCAGAGGCATAATTAGCGGGATTTCCCACGAGCAGTACTTC.

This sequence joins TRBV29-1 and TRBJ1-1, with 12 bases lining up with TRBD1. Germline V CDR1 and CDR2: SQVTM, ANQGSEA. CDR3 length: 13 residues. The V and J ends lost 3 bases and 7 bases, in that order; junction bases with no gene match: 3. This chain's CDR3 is CSVEGQGAVEAFF. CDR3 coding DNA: TGCAGCGTTGAGGGACAGGGGGCGGTTGAAGCTTTCTTT.